The rows below give T cell receptor beta chains drawn from one sample of a study of blood T cell repertoires in COVID-19. Assay used: immunoSEQ multiplex PCR; TCRdb lists only in-frame clones, some missing. The sample has approximately 80,000 clones, 60% to 75% seen once; the top ten hold over 5.5%. Sequenced material: peripheral blood. Receptors originate from a man aged 50 to 59 with active or convalescent COVID-19. The CDR3 runs from the conserved cysteine through the conserved F or W. The D gene is left open where the match is weak. Expanded clones are given a class, and other clones once, few, many or no size at all.

D gene: TRBD2
clone size: .
V gene: TRBV4-1
J gene: TRBJ2-2
CDR3 protein: CASSPRTSLGTGELFF
CDR3 DNA: TGCGCCAGCAGCCCTCGGACTAGCTTAGGCACCGGGGAGCTGTTTTTT

D gene: TRBD1
clone size: once
V gene: TRBV30
J gene: TRBJ1-2
CDR3 protein: CACRTGNGYTF
CDR3 DNA: TGTGCCTGCAGGACAGGGAACGGCTACACCTTC

D gene: .
clone size: .
V gene: TRBV11-2
J gene: TRBJ2-1
CDR3 protein: CASGGWDIQGEQFF
CDR3 DNA: TGTGCCAGCGGGGGCTGGGACATCCAAGGGGAGCAGTTCTTC

D gene: .
clone size: .
V gene: TRBV12-3/TRBV12-4
J gene: TRBJ2-1
CDR3 protein: CASSLDNNEQFF
CDR3 DNA: TGTGCCAGCAGTTTAGACAATAATGAGCAGTTCTTC

D gene: .
clone size: .
V gene: TRBV24-1
J gene: TRBJ2-3
CDR3 protein: CATSEPHRDGGTDTQYF
CDR3 DNA: TGTGCCACCAGTGAGCCGCACAGGGACGGGGGCACAGATACGCAGTATTTT

D gene: .
clone size: once
V gene: TRBV5-5
J gene: TRBJ2-5
CDR3 protein: CASSLQQETQYF
CDR3 DNA: TGTGCCAGCAGCTTACAGCAAGAGACCCAGTACTTC

D gene: TRBD1
clone size: .
V gene: TRBV28
J gene: TRBJ1-2
CDR3 protein: CASISGTGVGYTF
CDR3 DNA: TGTGCCAGCATATCCGGGACAGGGGTCGGCTACACCTTC

D gene: .
clone size: .
V gene: TRBV7-9
J gene: TRBJ1-2
CDR3 protein: CASSLSQGRGYTF
CDR3 DNA: TGTGCCAGCAGCTTATCACAGGGCCGGGGCTACACCTTC

D gene: .
clone size: .
V gene: TRBV30
J gene: TRBJ1-1
CDR3 protein: CAWSKGQGMKNTEAFF
CDR3 DNA: TGTGCCTGGAGTAAGGGGCAGGGGATGAAGAACACTGAAGCTTTCTTT

D gene: TRBD2
clone size: .
V gene: TRBV7-9
J gene: TRBJ2-7
CDR3 protein: CASSSGALLAGAYEQYF
CDR3 DNA: TGTGCCAGCAGCTCGGGAGCGTTGCTAGCGGGGGCCTACGAGCAGTACTTC

D gene: .
clone size: .
V gene: TRBV7-7
J gene: TRBJ2-5
CDR3 protein: CASSLRRGEETQYF
CDR3 DNA: TGTGCCAGCAGCTTAAGGCGCGGGGAAGAGACCCAGTACTTC

D gene: TRBD1
clone size: .
V gene: TRBV12-3/TRBV12-4
J gene: TRBJ1-1
CDR3 protein: CASSKPGQGVTFF
CDR3 DNA: TGTGCCAGCAGTAAACCAGGACAGGGGGTGACTTTCTTT

D gene: .
clone size: .
V gene: TRBV29-1
J gene: TRBJ1-1
CDR3 protein: CSVELGGPEAFF
CDR3 DNA: TGCAGCGTTGAATTGGGGGGACCCGAAGCTTTCTTT

D gene: TRBD1
clone size: .
V gene: TRBV27
J gene: TRBJ1-2
CDR3 protein: CASSPRQGNPYGYTF
CDR3 DNA: TGTGCCAGCAGTCCCCGACAGGGGAACCCCTATGGCTACACCTTC

D gene: .
clone size: .
V gene: TRBV19
J gene: TRBJ1-5
CDR3 protein: CASSYAGKGDQPQHF
CDR3 DNA: TGTGCCAGTAGTTATGCCGGTAAAGGGGATCAGCCCCAGCATTTT

D gene: .
clone size: .
V gene: TRBV23-1
J gene: TRBJ2-7
CDR3 protein: CASSVAGPYEQYF
CDR3 DNA: TGCGCCAGCAGTGTCGCAGGCCCCTACGAGCAGTACTTC

D gene: .
clone size: few
V gene: TRBV20-1
J gene: TRBJ2-1
CDR3 protein: CSAKSSGEQFF
CDR3 DNA: TGCAGTGCTAAAAGTAGCGGTGAGCAGTTCTTC

D gene: .
clone size: few
V gene: TRBV3-1/TRBV3-2
J gene: TRBJ1-6
CDR3 protein: CASSRPDSYSPLHF
CDR3 DNA: TGTGCCAGCAGCCGACCGGACAGTTATTCACCCCTCCACTTT

D gene: TRBD1
clone size: .
V gene: TRBV29-1
J gene: TRBJ1-2
CDR3 protein: CSVDRGLGYTF
CDR3 DNA: TGCAGCGTCGACAGGGGGCTCGGCTACACCTTC

D gene: TRBD1
clone size: .
V gene: TRBV7-8
J gene: TRBJ2-1
CDR3 protein: CASSLRGRGRFYNEQFF
CDR3 DNA: TGTGCCAGCAGCTTAAGGGGCAGGGGGCGTTTTTACAATGAGCAGTTCTTC

D gene: TRBD2
clone size: .
V gene: TRBV4-2
J gene: TRBJ2-3
CDR3 protein: CASSPLPPSGGGIDTQYF
CDR3 DNA: TGTGCCAGCAGCCCTCTACCCCCTAGCGGGGGAGGGATAGATACGCAGTATTTT

D gene: .
clone size: .
V gene: TRBV19
J gene: TRBJ1-4
CDR3 protein: CATTDGTGLPEKLFF
CDR3 DNA: TGTGCCACTACTGACGGCACAGGGCTGCCGGAAAAACTGTTTTTT

D gene: TRBD2
clone size: once
V gene: TRBV11-2
J gene: TRBJ2-2
CDR3 protein: CASRDRGVSTGELFF
CDR3 DNA: TGTGCCAGCAGGGACCGGGGGGTGAGCACCGGGGAGCTGTTTTTT

D gene: TRBD2
clone size: once
V gene: TRBV28
J gene: TRBJ2-3
CDR3 protein: CASSSAGGTRDTQYF
CDR3 DNA: TGTGCCAGCAGTTCAGCGGGGGGGACGAGGGATACGCAGTATTTT

D gene: TRBD2
clone size: .
V gene: TRBV4-2
J gene: TRBJ2-2
CDR3 protein: CASRRGGGPSNTGELFF
CDR3 DNA: TGTGCCAGCAGGCGAGGCGGGGGGCCGTCGAACACCGGGGAGCTGTTTTTT

D gene: .
clone size: .
V gene: TRBV29-1
J gene: TRBJ2-7
CDR3 protein: CSASGASYEQYF
CDR3 DNA: TGCAGCGCGTCAGGGGCCTCCTACGAGCAGTACTTC

D gene: TRBD1
clone size: many
V gene: TRBV13
J gene: TRBJ2-7
CDR3 protein: CASSAPGTGLILSEQYF
CDR3 DNA: TGTGCCAGCAGCGCCCCAGGGACAGGGTTGATCCTAAGCGAGCAGTACTTC

D gene: TRBD1
clone size: .
V gene: TRBV4-1
J gene: TRBJ1-4
CDR3 protein: CASSHLGQGIATNEKLFF
CDR3 DNA: TGCGCCAGCAGCCACCTCGGACAGGGGATTGCAACTAATGAAAAACTGTTTTTT

D gene: .
clone size: .
V gene: TRBV19
J gene: TRBJ2-1
CDR3 protein: CASSLGGGGTFNEQFF
CDR3 DNA: TGTGCCAGTAGTTTAGGAGGGGGGGGCACCTTCAATGAGCAGTTCTTC

D gene: .
clone size: once
V gene: TRBV5-6
J gene: TRBJ2-7
CDR3 protein: CASSAGWGGAEQYF
CDR3 DNA: TGTGCCAGCAGCGCCGGATGGGGGGGGGCCGAGCAGTACTTC

D gene: .
clone size: .
V gene: TRBV27
J gene: TRBJ2-5
CDR3 protein: CASALTGDQETQYF
CDR3 DNA: TGTGCCAGCGCATTAACGGGTGACCAAGAGACCCAGTACTTC

D gene: .
clone size: .
V gene: TRBV4-1
J gene: TRBJ1-2
CDR3 protein: CASSGWAGLDYGYTF
CDR3 DNA: TGCGCCAGCAGCGGATGGGCTGGGTTGGACTATGGCTACACCTTC

D gene: TRBD2
clone size: .
V gene: TRBV6-5
J gene: TRBJ2-7
CDR3 protein: CASSWRRGADEQYF
CDR3 DNA: TGTGCCAGCAGTTGGCGGCGGGGGGCCGACGAGCAGTACTTC

D gene: TRBD2
clone size: .
V gene: TRBV19
J gene: TRBJ2-1
CDR3 protein: CASSILAGEGEQFF
CDR3 DNA: TGTGCCAGTAGTATTCTAGCGGGGGAGGGGGAGCAGTTCTTC

D gene: .
clone size: .
V gene: TRBV12-3/TRBV12-4
J gene: TRBJ2-3
CDR3 protein: CASRPLATDTQYF
CDR3 DNA: TGTGCCAGCAGGCCACTAGCAACAGATACGCAGTATTTT

D gene: .
clone size: .
V gene: TRBV30
J gene: TRBJ1-3
CDR3 protein: CAWRLGNTIYF
CDR3 DNA: TGTGCCTGGAGGCTAGGCAACACCATATATTTT

D gene: .
clone size: many
V gene: TRBV5-1
J gene: TRBJ2-3
CDR3 protein: CASSLGQGNGDTQYF
CDR3 DNA: TGCGCCAGCAGCTTGGGGCAGGGCAATGGAGATACGCAGTATTTT

D gene: .
clone size: .
V gene: TRBV12-3/TRBV12-4
J gene: TRBJ1-5
CDR3 protein: CASSAMPTQPQHF
CDR3 DNA: TGTGCCAGCAGCGCGATGCCCACTCAGCCCCAGCATTTT

D gene: TRBD2
clone size: once
V gene: TRBV6-1
J gene: TRBJ2-5
CDR3 protein: CASSEGLAGGQETQYF
CDR3 DNA: TGTGCCAGCAGTGAAGGGCTAGCGGGGGGCCAAGAGACCCAGTACTTC

D gene: .
clone size: .
V gene: TRBV29-1
J gene: TRBJ1-1
CDR3 protein: CSVAILEEALEAFF
CDR3 DNA: TGCAGCGTAGCGATCTTGGAGGAGGCTTTAGAAGCTTTCTTT

D gene: TRBD2
clone size: .
V gene: TRBV20-1
J gene: TRBJ2-7
CDR3 protein: CSAFGTNEQYF
CDR3 DNA: TGCAGTGCTTTCGGGACTAACGAGCAGTACTTC

D gene: .
clone size: .
V gene: TRBV4-2
J gene: TRBJ2-7
CDR3 protein: CASSQDPVSSYEQYF
CDR3 DNA: TGTGCCAGCAGCCAAGATCCGGTTAGCTCCTACGAGCAGTACTTC

D gene: TRBD2
clone size: .
V gene: TRBV18
J gene: TRBJ2-3
CDR3 protein: CASSPYSGAGDTQYF
CDR3 DNA: TGTGCCAGCTCACCATATAGCGGGGCAGGAGATACGCAGTATTTT

D gene: .
clone size: .
V gene: TRBV4-3
J gene: TRBJ1-6
CDR3 protein: CASSQENNGVAPLHF
CDR3 DNA: TGCGCCAGCAGCCAAGAAAACAACGGGGTGGCGCCCCTCCACTTT

D gene: .
clone size: .
V gene: TRBV5-6
J gene: TRBJ2-7
CDR3 protein: CASSPSSVYYEQYF
CDR3 DNA: TGTGCCAGCAGCCCCTCAAGCGTCTACTACGAGCAGTACTTC